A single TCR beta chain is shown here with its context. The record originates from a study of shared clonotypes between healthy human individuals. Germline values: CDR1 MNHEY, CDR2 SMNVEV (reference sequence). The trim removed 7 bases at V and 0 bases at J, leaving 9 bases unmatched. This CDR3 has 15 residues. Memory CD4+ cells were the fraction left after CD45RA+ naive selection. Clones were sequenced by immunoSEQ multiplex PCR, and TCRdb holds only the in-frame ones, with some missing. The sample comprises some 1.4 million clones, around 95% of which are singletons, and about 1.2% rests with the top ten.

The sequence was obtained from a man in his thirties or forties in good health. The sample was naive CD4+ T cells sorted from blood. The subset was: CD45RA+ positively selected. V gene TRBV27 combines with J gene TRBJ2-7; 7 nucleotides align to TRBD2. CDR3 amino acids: CASTLRAGLSYEQYF. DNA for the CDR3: TGTGCCAGCACCCTCCGAGCGGGACTCTCCTACGAGCAGTACTTC.